Below, 32 T cell receptor beta chains from the same sample are listed, as sequenced in a study of CDR3 diversity in severe acne. TCRdb independently ran MiXCR on the PCR reads; one entry per CDR3 protein. The sample lists more than 70,000 distinct CDR3 sequences; approximately 54% were seen once. The sequencing input was blood. Source of these receptors: a male donor with severe acne vulgaris.

The gene calls are TRBV29-1 and TRBJ1-1; TRBD1 aligns across 9 bases. This CDR3 has 13 amino acids. Germline lookup yields CDR1 SQVTM and CDR2 ANQGSEA. V shed 7 bases, J shed 5 bases, and the junction held 8 bases outside the gene matches. The chain's CDR3 is CSASGTGITEAFF. CDR3 nucleotide sequence: TGCAGCGCCTCCGGGACAGGGATTACTGAAGCTTTCTTT.

The rearrangement uses TRBV7-9 and TRBJ1-1, with 7 bases that match TRBD1. Trimming cost V 7 bases and J 1 base; bases outside gene matches: 9. Germline V gene sequence: CDR1 SEHNR, CDR2 FQNEAQ (reference sequence). This CDR3 contains 15 residues. CDR3 region: CASTIAGTENTEAFF. The DNA of the CDR3 is TGTGCCAGCACAATAGCTGGGACAGAGAACACTGAAGCTTTCTTT.

This clonotype was observed a single time. The chain is built from TRBV30 and TRBJ1-6; 7 nucleotides align to TRBD1. The CDR3 totals 14 residues. The germline gives CDR1 GTSNPN, CDR2 SVGIG (reference sequence). Trimming cost V 0 bases and J 9 bases; bases outside gene matches: 5. The CDR3 region has the DNA TGTGCCTGGAGTGTAGCAGGGGGGAGTTCACCCCTCCACTTT. Translated: CAWSVAGGSSPLHF.

The chain uses TRBV10-3 and TRBJ2-7; no firm D call. This CDR3 is 14 amino acids long. Trimming took 5 bases from V and 5 from J, leaving 16 bases between them. Per germline, CDR1 ENHRY and CDR2 SYGVKD. The CDR3 coding sequence is TGTGCCATCAGTCTGCGAGGCTTTAAGGACGAGCAGTACTTC. Translation: CAISLRGFKDEQYF.

This chain joins TRBV27 and TRBJ1-3, with a possible D match to TRBD1 (6 bases). The V and J ends lost 5 bases and 2 bases respectively, with 10 bases between them. The CDR3 spans 14 residues. Looked up from germline, CDR1 is MNHEY and CDR2 is SMNVEV (reference sequence). In nucleotides, the CDR3 is TGTGCCAGCAGTCGGAGGGGGGCTGGAAACACCATATATTTT. Translated: CASSRRGAGNTIYF.

This clonotype appeared many times. The rearrangement links TRBV29-1 to TRBJ2-3; either TRBD1 or TRBD2 may supply D (6 bases each). The CDR3 contains 17 residues. Per germline, CDR1 SQVTM and CDR2 ANQGSEA. V was shortened by 6 bases and J by 0 bases, with 22 bases between the two germline ends. CDR3 in amino acids: CSVPPRGAGSSTDTQYF. The CDR3 nucleotides are TGCAGCGTACCGCCCAGGGGAGCGGGCTCTAGCACAGATACGCAGTATTTT.

The table lists this clonotype with a count of one. A single base separates this from a much larger clone, so it may be a read error. The chain carries TRBV19 and TRBJ2-1, with 10 nucleotides matching TRBD2. The CDR3 runs to 15 residues. CDR1 is LNHDA, CDR2 SQIVND, per germline (reference sequence). Trimming cost V 5 bases and J 10 bases; bases outside gene matches: 11. The CDR3 coding sequence is TGTGCCAGTAGTGAGGTTAGCGGGAGGACCTGGGAGCAGTTCTTC. It codes for CASSEVSGRTWEQFF.

In its sample, this clonotype ranks as medium-sized. Here the CDR3 reads CATRAGVTSYEQYF. Here the CDR3 DNA reads TGCGCCACCCGAGCCGGCGTCACCTCCTACGAGCAGTACTTC. This rearrangement joins TRBV4-3 to TRBJ2-7; no definite D call. Germline-derived CDR1 and CDR2 are LGHNA and YSLEER. Trimming removed 10 bases at V and 0 bases at J, with 16 bases between. The CDR3 totals 14 residues.

This clonotype has just a few counts. The chain links TRBV25-1 to TRBJ2-5; D gene uncertain. This CDR3 spans 14 amino acids. Deletions cut 4 bases from V and 1 base from J, with 10 bases between. Germline V gives CDR1 MGHDK, CDR2 SYGVNS. The CDR3 is CASSGWQAQETQYF. The CDR3 DNA sequence: TGTGCCAGCAGTGGTTGGCAGGCCCAAGAGACCCAGTACTTC.

This clonotype was seen only once. The V gene is TRBV4-1, the J gene TRBJ2-7; 11 bases match TRBD2. CDR1 is MGHRA, CDR2 YSYEKL, per germline. Trimming removed 5 bases from V and 0 bases from J; junction bases left unmatched: 3. The CDR3 runs 15 residues. The CDR3 protein is CASSAGTSGSYEQYF. Here the CDR3 DNA reads TGCGCCAGCAGCGCCGGGACTAGCGGCTCCTACGAGCAGTACTTC.

V is TRBV5-1 and J is TRBJ2-2; D might be TRBD2 (6 bases). This CDR3 is 15 amino acids long. Germline CDR1 is SGHRS and CDR2 is YFSETQ. V dropped 4 bases and J dropped 3 bases, with 13 bases sitting between them. The CDR3 nucleotides are TGCGCCAGCAGCCCGGAGGGGTACGACACCGGGGAGCTGTTTTTT. Translated, it gives CASSPEGYDTGELFF.

This clonotype is termed medium-sized. This chain joins TRBV5-1 and TRBJ2-3; no definite D call. Germline CDR1 SGHRS, CDR2 YFSETQ. The CDR3 is 13 amino acids. Between the trimmed V and J ends, which lost 5 bases and 3 bases, there was a span of 10 bases. CDR3 loop: CASRQRVTDTQYF. CDR3 sequence (DNA): TGCGCCAGCAGGCAGAGAGTAACAGATACGCAGTATTTT.

Remarks on this clonotype: This sequence may be a read error, since a much larger clone differs from it by one base. The chain couples TRBV2 to TRBJ1-6; 9 bases are a match to TRBD1. CDR1 is SNHLY and CDR2 is FYNNEI in the germline V gene. CDR3 length equals 15 residues. The CDR3 nucleotides are TGTGCCAGCAGACCCGGGACAGGGAATAATTTACCCCTCCACTTT. Protein sequence: CASRPGTGNNLPLHF.

This clonotype was seen repeatedly, ten times or more. The genes are TRBV18 and TRBJ2-7; 7 positions match TRBD1. The CDR3 covers 14 residues. Germline CDR1 is KGHSH and CDR2 is LQKENI. The junction had 5 bases not matched to a gene; V was cut back by 2 bases and J by 4 bases. As DNA, the CDR3 is TGTGCCAGCTCACCAGCGGACAGGACTTACGAGCAGTACTTC. Translating gives CASSPADRTYEQYF.

The sample holds many counts of this clonotype. The genes are TRBV19 and TRBJ2-1, with D possibly TRBD1 on 6 matching bases. The CDR3 has 11 amino acids. V lost 9 bases and J lost 12, with 15 bases in between. Germline V gene sequence: CDR1 LNHDA, CDR2 SQIVND (reference sequence). The CDR3 region has the DNA TGTGCCAGCTCCGACAGGCGTCGGCAGTTCTTC. Translation: CASSDRRRQFF.

The chain uses TRBV29-1 and TRBJ2-5; tentative D call: TRBD2 (5 bases). V gave up 4 bases and J gave up 2 bases, with 11 bases separating them. The CDR3 covers 13 residues. Per the germline V gene, CDR1 is SQVTM and CDR2 is ANQGSEA. The DNA of the CDR3 is TGCAGCGTTGCCCCGGACTGGCAAGAGACCCAGTACTTC. Protein: CSVAPDWQETQYF.

With regard to this clonotype: Lacking the conserved final phenylalanine or tryptophan, this CDR3 likely reflects a read error. V gene TRBV4-2 combines with J gene TRBJ2-4; 9 bases line up with TRBD2. CDR3 length: 13 amino acids. The ends lost 8 bases at V and 9 bases at J; junction bases unmatched: 8. Germline V gene data show CDR1 as LGHNA and CDR2 as YNFKEQ. The CDR3 reads CASRMAGGVIQYL. The CDR3 nucleotides are TGTGCCAGCCGAATGGCGGGAGGGGTCATTCAGTACCTC.

The V and J genes are TRBV10-3 and TRBJ2-5, with D uncertain. The CDR3 length is 15 residues. Looked up from germline, CDR1 is ENHRY and CDR2 is SYGVKD. Trimming stripped 0 bases from V and 2 bases from J, with 10 bases between. CDR3 sequence: CAISESRSEQETQYF. CDR3 DNA sequence: TGTGCCATCAGTGAGTCGAGGAGCGAGCAAGAGACCCAGTACTTC.

This clonotype showed up many times. The junction differs from germline at one of its ends, possibly a read error. The chain couples TRBV10-3 to TRBJ2-7; 8 nucleotides align to TRBD1. This CDR3 contains 15 residues. CDR1 and CDR2 (germline): ENHRY, SYGVKD. The CDR3 nucleotides are TGTGCCATCAGCCAGGGGGCTAAGGGGTTCTACGAGCAGCACTTC. Amino acids: CAISQGAKGFYEQHF.

In the case of this clonotype: The germline gene is not matched at one end of the junction; a read error may be the cause. This chain uses TRBV10-2 with TRBJ2-7; no firm D call. This CDR3 region has 14 residues. CDR1 and CDR2 (germline): WSHSY, SAAADI. The chain's CDR3 is CASSLSSGSYEQYF. For the CDR3, the DNA is TGTGCCAGCAGTTTATCCTCCGGCAGCTACGAGCAGTACTTC.

This clonotype was counted many times. The chain uses TRBV6-6 and TRBJ2-2; unclear D gene. Germline V gives CDR1 MNHNY, CDR2 SVGAGI (reference sequence). The CDR3 totals 12 residues. The DNA of the CDR3 is TGTGTCGACAAGGCGGAGTCGGGGGAGCTGTTTTTT. Protein: CVDKAESGELFF.

This clonotype appeared many times. The rearrangement links TRBV11-2 to TRBJ2-4; 9 bases are shared with TRBD2. CDR1 is SGHAT, CDR2 FQNNGV, per germline. J lost 0 bases, V lost 1 base, and 10 bases had no gene match. The CDR3 extends over 19 amino acids. The CDR3 here is CASSLGLAEAKLAKNIQYF. The DNA of the CDR3 is TGTGCCAGCAGCTTAGGACTAGCGGAGGCCAAACTAGCCAAAAACATTCAGTACTTC.

This clonotype was seen many times. This CDR3 reads CSARSHGQEYEQYV. In DNA, the CDR3 is TGCAGTGCTCGGTCCCACGGACAAGAGTACGAGCAGTACGTC. The V gene is TRBV20-1, the J gene TRBJ2-7; a weak D match, TRBD1 (5 bases). The germline V and J ends were trimmed by 5 bases and 4 bases, with 18 bases remaining between them. Germline V gene data show CDR1 as DFQATT and CDR2 as SNEGSKA (reference sequence). CDR3 length: 14 amino acids.

The gene calls are TRBV10-3 and TRBJ2-7; TRBD2 is a possible D gene (5 bases). CDR1 and CDR2 (germline): ENHRY, SYGVKD. The CDR3 sequence is 13 residues long. V shed 5 bases and J shed 1 base, with 9 bases lying between them. The chain's CDR3 is CAISPTGSYEQYF. For the CDR3, the DNA is TGTGCCATCAGTCCTACGGGGTCCTACGAGCAGTACTTC.

Comments on this clonotype: Since no conserved phenylalanine or tryptophan closes the CDR3, a read error is the likely cause. No DNA is shown, since the ends of the CDR3 on it are uncertain; the CDR3 is the one TCRdb lists. The chain combines TRBV7-2 with TRBJ2-7; no DNA check was done on the table's D call, TRBD1. With termini counted, the CDR3 has 13 amino acids. CDR1 is SGHTA and CDR2 is FQGNSA in the germline V gene. The CDR3 protein is CASSLFKRRVRLT.

This clonotype appeared once. The rearrangement uses TRBV10-3 and TRBJ2-7, with 12 bases fitting TRBD1. Germline V lookup: CDR1 ENHRY, CDR2 SYGVKD. V lost 8 bases to trimming and J lost 6 bases; unmatched junction nucleotides: 2. The length of the CDR3 is 12 residues. The CDR3 loop is CAILGQGAEQYF. CDR3 nucleotide sequence: TGTGCCATCCTGGGACAGGGGGCCGAGCAGTACTTC.

This clonotype came up many times. V is TRBV9 and J is TRBJ2-3; 7 bases match TRBD2. Trimming removed 5 bases from V and 6 bases from J; junction bases left unmatched: 6. In germline, CDR1 is SGDLS, CDR2 YYNGEE. The CDR3 length is 13 residues. For the CDR3, the DNA is TGTGCCAGCAGGAGCGGGACGCACGATACGCAGTATTTT. It specifies CASRSGTHDTQYF.

This rearrangement joins TRBV9 to TRBJ1-1; D call uncertain. The germline CDR1 and CDR2 sequences are SGDLS and YYNGEE. The CDR3 is made up of 14 amino acids. V dropped 2 bases and J dropped 5 bases, with 13 bases sitting between them. This chain's CDR3 is CASSVVDGRTEAFF. CDR3 nucleotide sequence: TGTGCCAGCAGCGTCGTGGATGGGCGGACTGAAGCTTTCTTT.

The rearrangement joins TRBV20-1 to TRBJ2-5; TRBD2 matches at 9 bases. V gave up 3 bases and J gave up 5 bases; unmatched junction bases: 4. Germline V lookup: CDR1 DFQATT, CDR2 SNEGSKA (reference sequence). The CDR3 is 13 residues long. CDR3 sequence: CSASGTSWETQYF. CDR3 DNA sequence: TGCAGTGCTAGCGGGACTAGCTGGGAGACCCAGTACTTC.

The genes are TRBV11-1 and TRBJ1-1; the D gene is possibly TRBD1 (5 bases). V was clipped by 5 bases and J by 3 bases, with 10 bases between them. Germline CDR1 and CDR2: SGHAT and FQDESV (reference sequence). This CDR3 has 13 residues. The CDR3 DNA is TGTGCCAGCAGCCCAGGGATGCACACTGAAGCTTTCTTT. Its protein is CASSPGMHTEAFF.

This clonotype has only a few counts. A much larger clone lies a single base off, so this may be a read error. Likely a read error: the CDR3 ends without its conserved phenylalanine or tryptophan. V gene TRBV7-3 combines with J gene TRBJ2-5, with 8 bases identical to TRBD1. The CDR3 runs to 13 residues. Germline loops: CDR1 SGHTA, CDR2 FQGTGA. V gave up 3 bases and J gave up 4 bases; unmatched junction bases: 1. For the CDR3, the DNA is TGTGCCAGCAGCTTCGGACAGGGAGAGACCCAGTACTCC. It specifies CASSFGQGETQYS.

Points on this clonotype: With a much larger clone just one base away, this may be a read error. The chain couples TRBV13 to TRBJ2-7, with D possibly TRBD2 on 6 matching bases. This CDR3 is 14 amino acids long. Germline V gene data show CDR1 as PRHDT and CDR2 as FYEKMQ (reference sequence). CDR3 DNA sequence: TGTGCCAGCAGCTCGACTAGGGGCTCCTACGAGCGGTACTTC. It codes for CASSSTRGSYERYF. The whole variable domain, remainder taken from reference TRBV13 and TRBJ2-7, is AAGVIQSPRHLIKEKRETATLKCYPIPRHDTVYWYQQGPGQDPQFLISFYEKMQSDKGSIPDRFSAQQFSDYHSELNMSSLELGDSALYFCASSSTRGSYERYFGPGTRLTVT.